This TCR beta chain was identified in a study of blood T cell repertoires in COVID-19. In the study overall: The samples span acute and convalescent COVID-19 from the United States, Italy and Spain. The cDNA or gDNA used as material had been derived from T cells, B-cell-depleted T cells, or PBMCs.

Authors' methods: The assay estimated nucleated cells by amplifying reference gene primers. The protocol was immunoSEQ multiplex PCR, while the TCRdb copy is restricted to in-frame clones and leaves out a portion. The V and J calls and clone size were taken over from that table, and D and trimming were inferred from the DNA. Among under 250,000 clones, roughly 80% were seen once, and the ten largest hold 5.5% to 8%. Deletions cut 6 bases from V and 2 bases from J, with 10 bases between. The CDR3 is 13 amino acids. The V gene's germline CDR1 is SNHLY and CDR2 FYNNEI. The origin of this receptor is a woman aged 55-69 years with active or convalescent COVID-19. Sequencing was performed on peripheral blood. This chain links TRBV2 with TRBJ1-2, with D perhaps TRBD1 (5 bases). The CDR3 DNA sequence: TGTGCCAGCAGACCGACAGAGAACTATGGCTACACCTTC. Its translation is CASRPTENYGYTF.